These 7 T cell receptor beta chains were all obtained from the same sample, sequenced in a study of blood T cell repertoires in COVID-19. Here immunoSEQ multiplex PCR was the method, and the copy in TCRdb shows in-frame clones only, minus some. Among tens of thousands of clones listed, about 79% were seen once. The material sequenced was peripheral blood. The origin of the receptors is a woman aged 60-70 years with acute or convalescent COVID-19.

The rearrangement uses TRBV4-2 and TRBJ1-6; a possible D gene is TRBD1 (5 bases). This CDR3 is built from 19 residues. V was trimmed by 0 bases and J by 3 bases, leaving 18 bases between them. Germline assignment: CDR1 LGHNA and CDR2 YNFKEQ. CDR3 region: CASSQDFQGGGIYNSPLHF. CDR3 DNA: TGTGCCAGCAGCCAAGATTTCCAGGGTGGGGGGATCTATAATTCACCCCTCCACTTT.

The chain combines TRBV5-1 with TRBJ2-1; 10 nucleotides line up with TRBD2. Germline lookup yields CDR1 SGHRS and CDR2 YFSETQ. This CDR3 comprises 17 residues. V was pared by 2 bases and J by 5 bases, with 10 bases of the junction left unmatched. The CDR3 reads CASSFSGGGSGDNEQFF. CDR3 DNA: TGCGCCAGCAGCTTCAGCGGGGGGGGTAGTGGAGACAATGAGCAGTTCTTC.

V is TRBV5-6 and J is TRBJ1-1, with TRBD1 matching 12 bases. This CDR3 has 14 residues. CDR1 SGHDT and CDR2 YYEEEE come from the germline V gene. The V and J ends lost 5 bases and 4 bases, in that order; junction bases with no gene match: 3. The CDR3, as DNA: TGTGCCAGCAGACCGGGACAGGGGGCCACTGAAGCTTTCTTT. It translates to CASRPGQGATEAFF.

This chain uses TRBV7-9 with TRBJ1-1, with a possible D match to TRBD1 (5 bases). Germline CDR1 is SEHNR and CDR2 is FQNEAQ (reference sequence). The V end was cut by 1 base, the J end by 0 bases, with 9 bases between. The CDR3 contains 15 residues. This CDR3 reads CASSLGSGVNTEAFF. DNA of the CDR3: TGTGCCAGCAGCTTAGGTTCGGGGGTGAACACTGAAGCTTTCTTT.

The CDR3 coding sequence is TGTGCCAGCAGTCCCTACGGGGTTTCTAACTATGGCTACACCTTC. It is translated as CASSPYGVSNYGYTF. The chain links TRBV6-5 to TRBJ1-2, with D hard to call. Germline CDR1 reads MNHEY; CDR2 reads SVGAGI. Trimming took 5 bases from V and 0 from J, leaving 13 bases between them. This CDR3 comprises 15 residues.

V usage is TRBV7-3 and J usage is TRBJ2-6, with 9 bases that match TRBD1. The CDR3 spans 18 residues. J gave up 0 bases and V 2 bases, and 5 bases lay outside the gene matches. Germline values: CDR1 SGHTA, CDR2 FQGTGA. The CDR3 sequence: CASSLPGQGFSGANVLTF. CDR3 nucleotides: TGTGCCAGCAGCTTACCGGGACAGGGTTTCTCTGGGGCCAACGTCCTGACTTTC.

The chain carries TRBV20-1 and TRBJ2-7; 9 bases match TRBD2. The CDR3 is 14 amino acids. After removal of 3 bases from V and 4 bases from J, the junction contained 7 bases not matched to a gene. Germline V gives CDR1 DFQATT, CDR2 SNEGSKA (reference sequence). The CDR3 DNA reads TGCAGTGCTAGTCAGAGCGGGGGGCTTTACGAGCAGTACTTC. It translates to CSASQSGGLYEQYF.